These 28 T cell receptor beta chains came from one sample sequenced in a study of CD8 T cells in Susac syndrome. An amount of RNA that ranged from roughly 0.45 to 1 ug was reverse transcribed with random hexamers. TCRdb re-derived calls from the immunoSEQ multiplex PCR reads in MiXCR, one entry per CDR3 protein. In the table there are under 200,000 distinct CDR3 sequences, 90% to 95% of which are singletons. Sequencing was done on a sample of CD4+ T cells from PBMCs. Receptors were obtained from a human donor in good health.

This sequence joins TRBV20-1 and TRBJ1-5; a weak D match, TRBD1 (5 bases). The CDR3 totals 13 residues. Germline V lookup: CDR1 DFQATT, CDR2 SNEGSKA (reference sequence). V lost 4 bases to trimming and J lost 8 bases, with 15 bases between them. The CDR3 sequence is CSATQGTGKPQHF. For the CDR3, the DNA is TGCAGTGCTACCCAGGGTACGGGTAAGCCCCAGCATTTT.

The chain is built from TRBV12-3 or TRBV12-4 and TRBJ2-1; TRBD2 agrees at 11 bases. J gave up 10 bases and V 6 bases, and 11 bases lay outside the gene matches. The CDR3 length is 15 residues. This chain's CDR3 is CASSPRLAGGGEQFF. The CDR3 DNA follows: TGTGCCAGCAGCCCCCGGCTAGCGGGGGGTGGAGAGCAGTTCTTC.

The rearrangement joins TRBV6-5 to TRBJ2-7, with 8 bases identical to TRBD1. Trimming cost V 6 bases and J 6 bases; bases outside gene matches: 7. Looked up from germline, CDR1 is MNHEY and CDR2 is SVGAGI. This CDR3 has 13 residues. The CDR3 sequence: CASRRGQAGEQYF. CDR3 sequence (DNA): TGTGCCAGCAGGAGGGGACAGGCAGGCGAGCAGTACTTC.

The chain uses TRBV3-1 and TRBJ1-2, with D maybe TRBD1 (6 bases). CDR3 size: 13 residues. CDR1 and CDR2 (germline): LGHDT, YNNKEL (reference sequence). Trimming shortened V by 6 bases and J by 4 bases, and 12 bases separated the two germline ends. The CDR3 loop reads CASRTGSGYGYTF. In DNA form, the CDR3 reads TGTGCCAGCAGAACAGGGTCCGGCTATGGCTACACCTTC.

The chain combines TRBV19 with TRBJ2-6, with D uncertain. V was trimmed by 5 bases and J by 0 bases, leaving 8 bases between them. The germline V gene has CDR1 LNHDA and CDR2 SQIVND (reference sequence). This CDR3 is built from 15 residues. The CDR3 DNA is TGTGCCAGTAGTGCGTCCCCCTCTGGGGCCAACGTCCTGACTTTC. The encoded protein is CASSASPSGANVLTF.

The chain links TRBV7-9 to TRBJ1-6; D not resolved. CDR1 is SEHNR, CDR2 FQNEAQ, per germline (reference sequence). CDR3 length equals 15 residues. Trimming took off 0 bases at V and 7 bases at J, with 10 bases between the two ends. The CDR3 DNA reads as TGTGCCAGCAGCTTAGCGCAAGGGCCCAATTCACCCCTCCACTTT. It is translated as CASSLAQGPNSPLHF.

This clonotype was counted once. The chain recombines TRBV2 with TRBJ2-7, with a tentative D call TRBD2 (6 bases). V shed 10 bases and J shed 2 bases, with 18 bases lying between them. The length of the CDR3 is 14 residues. CDR1 and CDR2 from the germline V gene are SNHLY and FYNNEI. DNA for the CDR3: TGTGCCACCCAGGCGTTGCGGGGACCCTACGAGCAGTACTTC. This gives the protein CATQALRGPYEQYF.

The chain joins TRBV2 to TRBJ2-3; 7 nucleotides line up with TRBD2. The CDR3 sequence is 11 residues long. V was pared by 7 bases and J by 9 bases, with 4 bases of the junction left unmatched. The germline V gene encodes CDR1 SNHLY and CDR2 FYNNEI. The CDR3, as DNA: TGTGCCAGCAACCGGCGGGGGACGCAGTATTTT. As protein: CASNRRGTQYF.

The chain links TRBV20-1 to TRBJ1-4, with no clear D. The V end lost 0 bases, the J end lost 5 bases, and 10 bases lay between the germline ends. The V gene's germline CDR1 is DFQATT and CDR2 SNEGSKA (reference sequence). The CDR3 loop spans 14 amino acids. CDR3: CSARDRRRNEKLFF. For the CDR3, the DNA is TGCAGTGCTAGAGATCGGAGACGGAATGAAAAACTGTTTTTT.

The genes are TRBV29-1 and TRBJ1-2; D is undetermined. V lost 3 bases and J 1 base, leaving 6 bases between the germline ends. The CDR3 is 12 residues long. Per the germline V gene, CDR1 is SQVTM and CDR2 is ANQGSEA. The CDR3 nucleotides are TGCAGCGTTGACGGGTTTAACTATGGCTACACCTTC. The encoded protein is CSVDGFNYGYTF.

The chain employs TRBV7-3 and TRBJ2-1; no definite D call. CDR1 SGHTA and CDR2 FQGTGA come from the germline V gene. Trimming shortened V by 4 bases and J by 1 base, and 8 bases separated the two germline ends. The CDR3 is 14 amino acids. CDR3 region: CASSSLESYNEQFF. The CDR3, as DNA: TGTGCCAGCAGCTCCCTAGAGTCCTACAATGAGCAGTTCTTC.

The chain links TRBV14 to TRBJ2-5, with D perhaps TRBD1 (5 bases). There are 16 residues in the CDR3. The ends were cut back, 1 base at V and 5 bases at J, with 17 bases in the middle. Germline V CDR1 and CDR2: SGHDN, FVKESK. The CDR3 DNA is TGTGCCAGCAGCCAAGGGACACATCCCCTCGCGGAGACCCAGTACTTC. This encodes CASSQGTHPLAETQYF. Full variable domain (rest looked up from reference TRBV14 and TRBJ2-5): EAGVTQFPSHSVIEKGQTVTLRCDPISGHDNLYWYRRVMGKEIKFLLHFVKESKQDESGMPNNRFLAERTGGTYSTLKVQPAELEDSGVYFCASSQGTHPLAETQYFGPGTRLLVL.

The chain carries TRBV2 and TRBJ2-6, with D hard to call. Between the trimmed V and J ends, which lost 5 bases and 2 bases, there was a span of 4 bases. CDR1 is SNHLY and CDR2 is FYNNEI in the germline V gene. The CDR3 runs to 13 residues. The CDR3 here is CASSWAGANVLTF. The CDR3 nucleotides are TGTGCCAGCAGTTGGGCTGGGGCCAACGTCCTGACTTTC.

The rearrangement joins TRBV3-1 to TRBJ1-2; no clear D. Germline V CDR1 and CDR2: LGHDT, YNNKEL (reference sequence). CDR3 length: 12 residues. V was pared by 0 bases and J by 8 bases, with 7 bases between. The chain's CDR3 is CASSQDLRGYTF. CDR3 nucleotide sequence: TGTGCCAGCAGCCAAGACTTGCGGGGCTACACCTTC.

The CDR3 is CASSRSRGGGWPQHF. The CDR3, as DNA: TGCGCCAGCAGCCGCAGTCGGGGGGGTGGGTGGCCCCAGCATTTT. This rearrangement joins TRBV4-3 to TRBJ1-5; tentative D call: TRBD1 (5 bases). CDR3 length equals 15 residues. CDR1 and CDR2 (germline): LGHNA, YSLEER. Trimming pared 4 bases from V and 9 bases from J, leaving 19 bases between.

This chain joins TRBV20-1 and TRBJ2-7; D is perhaps TRBD1 (7 bases). CDR3 length equals 13 residues. Deletions cut 3 bases from V and 7 bases from J, with 16 bases between. Germline assignment: CDR1 DFQATT and CDR2 SNEGSKA (reference sequence). The CDR3 protein is CSASGGGAGEQYF. The CDR3 DNA is TGCAGTGCTAGTGGAGGGGGCGCGGGGGAGCAGTACTTC.

The chain employs TRBV4-1 and TRBJ2-5; the D gene is possibly TRBD1 (5 bases). The V gene lost 0 bases and the J gene lost 3 bases, with 17 bases spanning the gap. CDR1 MGHRA and CDR2 YSYEKL come from the germline V gene. The CDR3 consists of 17 residues. The DNA for the CDR3 is TGCGCCAGCAGCCAAGATTCTGAAGGGGCCGCGGAAGAGACCCAGTACTTC. Its protein is CASSQDSEGAAEETQYF.

This clonotype appeared a few times. The rearrangement links TRBV18 to TRBJ2-5; D is unclear. The V and J ends lost 6 bases and 1 base respectively, with 6 bases between them. The CDR3 covers 12 residues. Germline-derived CDR1 and CDR2 are KGHSH and LQKENI. CDR3 protein: CASSPLQETQYF. The CDR3 region has the DNA TGTGCCAGCTCGCCCCTCCAAGAGACCCAGTACTTC.

The chain carries TRBV9 and TRBJ1-4; no definite D call. The V end was cut by 3 bases, the J end by 8 bases, with 11 bases between. This CDR3 is 13 amino acids long. Germline V gives CDR1 SGDLS, CDR2 YYNGEE. This CDR3 reads CASSDDAGEKLFF. In nucleotides, the CDR3 is TGTGCCAGCAGCGACGACGCGGGGGAAAAACTGTTTTTT.

This chain links TRBV15 with TRBJ2-3, with TRBD2 matching 7 bases. In germline, CDR1 is LNHNV, CDR2 YYDKDF (reference sequence). The V and J ends lost 2 bases and 4 bases, in that order; junction bases with no gene match: 6. This CDR3 contains 15 residues. The CDR3 DNA sequence: TGTGCCACCAGCAGACGGAGCCGGGGGGCAGATACGCAGTATTTT. It specifies CATSRRSRGADTQYF.

The V call is TRBV5-1, the J call TRBJ1-2; weak D call: TRBD1 (6 bases). The CDR3 contains 13 residues. V lost 3 bases and J lost 10, with 16 bases in between. Germline V gene lookup returns CDR1 SGHRS and CDR2 YFSETQ. As DNA, the CDR3 is TGCGCCAGCAGCTGGAGGACAGAAAGAGACTACACCTTC. It translates to CASSWRTERDYTF.

The V call is TRBV29-1, the J call TRBJ2-7, with D unresolved. Germline V lookup: CDR1 SQVTM, CDR2 ANQGSEA. The CDR3 has 14 residues. Between the trimmed V and J ends, which lost 6 bases and 5 bases, there was a span of 20 bases. Here the CDR3 DNA reads TGCAGCGTCCCCCTCGAATCGGGTGGGAACGAGCAGTACTTC. This translates into CSVPLESGGNEQYF.

The V and J genes are TRBV2 and TRBJ2-1; 7 bases are shared with TRBD2. The CDR3 extends over 11 amino acids. Germline V lookup: CDR1 SNHLY, CDR2 FYNNEI. The trim removed 6 bases at V and 15 bases at J, leaving 8 bases unmatched. The CDR3: CASSTGTNGFF. CDR3 nucleotide sequence: TGTGCCAGCAGCACCGGGACTAATGGGTTCTTC. The variable domain in full, with the rest retrieved from reference TRBV2 and TRBJ2-1, is EPEVTQTPSHQVTQMGQEVILRCVPISNHLYFYWYRQILGQKVEFLVSFYNNEISEKSEIFDDQFSVERPDGSNFTLKIRSTKLEDSAMYFCASSTGTNGFFGPGTRLTVL.

This chain joins TRBV12-3 or TRBV12-4 and TRBJ2-3, with TRBD1 identical over 7 bases. J gave up 6 bases and V 6 bases, and 9 bases lay outside the gene matches. This CDR3 is built from 14 residues. The CDR3 sequence is CASRRPGGGDTQYF. The CDR3 DNA is TGTGCCAGCAGGAGGCCAGGGGGTGGCGATACGCAGTATTTT.

The rearrangement links TRBV7-6 to TRBJ1-6; no clear D gene. The CDR3 extends over 11 amino acids. Per the germline V gene, CDR1 is SGHVS and CDR2 is FNYEAQ. The V gene lost 7 bases and the J gene lost 7 bases, with 5 bases spanning the gap. Here the CDR3 reads CASNLNSPLHF. The CDR3 DNA sequence: TGTGCCAGCAACCTAAATTCACCCCTCCACTTT.

A remark on this clonotype: One end of the junction does not line up with germline, which may come from a read error. The chain is built from TRBV3-1 and TRBJ2-3; D remains ambiguous. In germline, CDR1 is LGHDT, CDR2 YNNKEL (reference sequence). The CDR3 loop spans 12 amino acids. The CDR3 protein is CASSQDGISPNF. In DNA, the CDR3 is TGTGCCAGCAGCCAAGATGGAATCTCCCCCAATTTT.

The rearrangement uses TRBV12-3 or TRBV12-4 and TRBJ2-7; 8 bases match TRBD1. J was trimmed by 4 bases and V by 6 bases; bases with no gene match: 11. CDR3 length equals 15 residues. In nucleotides, the CDR3 is TGTGCCAGCAGAGCAGAGGGACAGGCGATTTACGAGCAGTACTTC. It yields the protein CASRAEGQAIYEQYF.

This rearrangement joins TRBV6-2 or TRBV6-3 to TRBJ1-2; the D gene is possibly TRBD1 (6 bases). Germline values: CDR1 MNHEY, CDR2 SVGEGT. V was shortened by 4 bases and J by 4 bases, with 10 bases between the two germline ends. The CDR3 has 13 amino acids. CDR3 protein: CASSSQGFYGYTF. CDR3 coding DNA: TGTGCCAGCAGTTCACAGGGATTCTATGGCTACACCTTC.